These 10 T cell receptor beta chains originate from one sample sequenced in a study of T cell changes during pregnancy in multiple sclerosis. The data were produced by immunoSEQ multiplex PCR, yet TCRdb's version contains in-frame clones alone and is incomplete. Here the sample spans around 37,000 clones, roughly nine tenths being singletons. The sequencing used CD8+ T cells from peripheral blood mononuclear cells, collected in the second trimester of pregnancy. The receptors derive from a female donor with multiple sclerosis, enrolled in a pregnancy study.

This sequence joins TRBV7-9 and TRBJ1-2, with D tentatively TRBD1 (6 bases). The germline gives CDR1 SEHNR, CDR2 FQNEAQ (reference sequence). CDR3 length: 17 residues. The germline V and J ends were trimmed by 4 bases and 0 bases, with 18 bases remaining between them. This chain's CDR3 is CASSSHRTVSTNYGYTF. As DNA, the CDR3 is TGTGCCAGCAGCTCCCATCGGACAGTCTCTACTAACTATGGCTACACCTTC. The full variable domain, its missing parts supplied by reference TRBV7-9 and TRBJ1-2, is DTGVSQNPRHKITKRGQNVTFRCDPISEHNRLYWYRQTLGQGPEFLTYFQNEAQLEKSRLLSDRFSAERPKGSFSTLEIQRTEQGDSAMYLCASSSHRTVSTNYGYTFGSGTRLTVV.

In nucleotides, the CDR3 is TGTGCCAGCAGCGTAGGAGGGGGCAGTGAAAAACTGTTTTTT. Encoded protein: CASSVGGGSEKLFF. The chain employs TRBV9 and TRBJ1-4; TRBD1 agrees at 7 bases. Germline-derived CDR1 and CDR2 are SGDLS and YYNGEE. J lost 7 bases, V lost 0 bases, and 3 bases had no gene match. The length of the CDR3 is 14 residues.

The rearrangement links TRBV13 to TRBJ2-1; D is possibly TRBD2 (6 bases). The germline V and J ends were trimmed by 4 bases and 8 bases, with 12 bases remaining between them. This CDR3 is 13 amino acids long. The germline V gene has CDR1 PRHDT and CDR2 FYEKMQ (reference sequence). DNA for the CDR3: TGTGCCAGCAGCTGGTCAGGGAGGTATGAGCAGTTCTTC. Translated, it gives CASSWSGRYEQFF.

The chain joins TRBV4-1 to TRBJ2-7; tentatively, D is TRBD2 (7 bases). The CDR3 consists of 15 residues. Per germline, CDR1 MGHRA and CDR2 YSYEKL. V was trimmed by 0 bases and J by 2 bases, leaving 11 bases between them. DNA for the CDR3: TGCGCCAGCAGCCAAGACGGGGGGCCGACCTACGAGCAGTACTTC. Translating gives CASSQDGGPTYEQYF.

This chain joins TRBV6-5 and TRBJ2-1; D gene uncertain. Trimming pared 0 bases from V and 6 bases from J, leaving 9 bases between. Germline assignment: CDR1 MNHEY and CDR2 SVGAGI. The CDR3 is 14 amino acids. Here the CDR3 DNA reads TGTGCCAGCAGTTACTCGATTGGCTCCAATGAGCAGTTCTTC. It codes for CASSYSIGSNEQFF.

The rearrangement joins TRBV7-6 to TRBJ2-7, with D possibly TRBD2 on 5 matching bases. V shed 0 bases and J shed 0 bases, with 9 bases lying between them. CDR3 size: 15 residues. Germline-derived CDR1 and CDR2 are SGHVS and FNYEAQ. This CDR3 is CASSLARGSSYEQYF. The CDR3 bases are TGTGCCAGCAGCTTAGCTCGAGGGAGCTCCTACGAGCAGTACTTC.

CDR3 nucleotide sequence: TGTGCCAGCAGCATTATGACAGGGAATCAGCCCCAGCATTTT. It specifies CASSIMTGNQPQHF. The chain combines TRBV5-6 with TRBJ1-5, with TRBD1 matching over 7 bases. Trimming at V came to 4 bases and at J to 4 bases, leaving 5 bases not matched to a gene. The germline gives CDR1 SGHDT, CDR2 YYEEEE. This CDR3 spans 14 amino acids.

This chain links TRBV7-9 with TRBJ1-2; 10 nucleotides align to TRBD1. The germline gives CDR1 SEHNR, CDR2 FQNEAQ (reference sequence). Losses at the gene ends were 6 bases for V and 7 bases for J; bases not matched to a gene: 8. This CDR3 contains 14 residues. The chain's CDR3 is CASRRQGASAGYTF. CDR3 sequence (DNA): TGTGCCAGCAGGCGACAGGGGGCGTCTGCTGGCTACACCTTC.

The chain employs TRBV19 and TRBJ1-4; D perhaps matches TRBD1 (5 bases). Germline V gene data show CDR1 as LNHDA and CDR2 as SQIVND (reference sequence). Trimming removed 8 bases at V and 6 bases at J, with 13 bases between. This CDR3 contains 13 residues. The CDR3, as DNA: TGTGCCAGTGGTACGGGGGTAGATGAAAAACTGTTTTTT. Protein: CASGTGVDEKLFF. Using reference TRBV19 and TRBJ1-4 for the parts outside the CDR3, the full variable domain is DGGITQSPKYLFRKEGQNVTLSCEQNLNHDAMYWYRQDPGQGLRLIYYSQIVNDFQKGDIAEGYSVSREKKESFPLTVTSAQKNPTAFYLCASGTGVDEKLFFGSGTQLSVL.

The genes are TRBV15 and TRBJ2-1; 11 bases fit TRBD2. Germline CDR1 and CDR2: LNHNV and YYDKDF (reference sequence). After removal of 4 bases from V and 4 bases from J, the junction contained 3 bases not matched to a gene. The CDR3 length is 15 residues. The CDR3 bases are TGTGCCACCAGCAACCGGACTAGCGGGTACAATGAGCAGTTCTTC. Its protein is CATSNRTSGYNEQFF. The variable domain in full, completed from reference TRBV15 and TRBJ2-1, reads DAMVIQNPRYQVTQFGKPVTLSCSQTLNHNVMYWYQQKSSQAPKLLFHYYDKDFNNEADTPDNFQSRRPNTSFCFLDIRSPGLGDTAMYLCATSNRTSGYNEQFFGPGTRLTVL.